A selection of T cell receptor beta chains follows, all from one sample in a study of T cell repertoires in cytomegalovirus infection. Using its own MiXCR run on the reads, TCRdb lists one record per CDR3 protein. The sample carries about 310,000 distinct CDR3 sequences, roughly 15% recorded once. Sequenced input: PBMCs. These receptors were obtained from a human donor in good health (CMV status not recorded). Some clones in this sample may be carry-over from other donors' samples. The CDR3 runs from the conserved cysteine through the conserved F or W. The order of the fields is V gene, clone size, J gene, D gene, CDR3 protein, CDR3 DNA. The D gene is left open where the match is weak. Clone size appears in some rows only: once, few, many, or a class for an expanded clone.

v_gene: TRBV10-3; abundance: many; j_gene: TRBJ2-5; d_gene: TRBD2; CDR3aa: CAISESSGGQETQYF; CDR3nt: TGTGCCATCAGTGAATCGAGCGGGGGCCAAGAGACCCAGTACTTC
v_gene: TRBV4-1; abundance: many; j_gene: TRBJ2-7; d_gene: NA; CDR3aa: CASSQVNRKEYEQYF; CDR3nt: TGCGCCAGCAGCCAAGTTAACAGGAAAGAATACGAGCAGTACTTC
v_gene: TRBV19; abundance: NA; j_gene: TRBJ1-5; d_gene: NA; CDR3aa: CASSSRLNQPQHF; CDR3nt: TGTGCCAGTAGTAGTAGGCTCAATCAGCCCCAGCATTTT
v_gene: TRBV7-2; abundance: many; j_gene: TRBJ2-5; d_gene: NA; CDR3aa: CASSLAPGTLGETQYF; CDR3nt: TGTGCCAGCAGCTTAGCCCCCGGGACATTAGGAGAGACCCAGTACTTC
v_gene: TRBV28; abundance: many; j_gene: TRBJ1-5; d_gene: NA; CDR3aa: CASSVGWSNQPQHF; CDR3nt: TGTGCCAGCAGTGTGGGCTGGAGCAATCAGCCCCAGCATTTT
v_gene: TRBV5-1; abundance: NA; j_gene: TRBJ2-1; d_gene: NA; CDR3aa: CASSLVADVYNEQFF; CDR3nt: TGCGCCAGCAGCTTGGTCGCCGACGTCTACAATGAGCAGTTCTTC
v_gene: TRBV6-6; abundance: NA; j_gene: TRBJ2-6; d_gene: TRBD2; CDR3aa: CASMATGGRPGANVLTF; CDR3nt: TGTGCCAGCATGGCGACGGGGGGTCGGCCTGGGGCCAACGTCCTGACTTTC
v_gene: TRBV6-1; abundance: many; j_gene: TRBJ1-2; d_gene: NA; CDR3aa: CASSEASPGEDGYTF; CDR3nt: TGTGCCAGCAGTGAAGCATCCCCAGGGGAGGATGGCTACACCTTC
v_gene: TRBV29-1; abundance: NA; j_gene: TRBJ2-7; d_gene: NA; CDR3aa: CSAVSYEQYF; CDR3nt: TGCAGCGCCGTCTCCTACGAGCAGTACTTC
v_gene: TRBV6-5; abundance: NA; j_gene: TRBJ1-1; d_gene: NA; CDR3aa: CASRGGISNTEAFF; CDR3nt: TGTGCCAGCAGAGGGGGGATATCGAACACTGAAGCTTTCTTT
v_gene: TRBV20-1; abundance: NA; j_gene: TRBJ1-5; d_gene: NA; CDR3aa: CSAKKGDYSNQPQHF; CDR3nt: TGCAGTGCCAAGAAAGGGGACTATAGCAATCAGCCCCAGCATTTT
v_gene: TRBV19; abundance: NA; j_gene: TRBJ1-5; d_gene: TRBD1; CDR3aa: CASSFRGNSNQPQHF; CDR3nt: TGTGCCAGTAGTTTCAGGGGGAATAGCAATCAGCCCCAGCATTTT
v_gene: TRBV5-5; abundance: once; j_gene: TRBJ2-7; d_gene: TRBD1; CDR3aa: CAGSSPSGTGGAGEQYF; CDR3nt: TGTGCCGGCAGCTCGCCCTCCGGGACAGGGGGCGCGGGGGAGCAGTACTTC
v_gene: TRBV24-1; abundance: few; j_gene: TRBJ1-2; d_gene: TRBD1; CDR3aa: CATQDRRSYGYTF; CDR3nt: TGTGCCACCCAGGACAGGAGATCCTATGGCTACACCTTC
v_gene: TRBV7-9; abundance: many; j_gene: TRBJ1-1; d_gene: NA; CDR3aa: CASSPGRGNTEAFF; CDR3nt: TGTGCCAGCAGCCCCGGACGGGGGAACACTGAAGCTTTCTTT
v_gene: TRBV7-9; abundance: NA; j_gene: TRBJ2-3; d_gene: TRBD2; CDR3aa: CASSLALGTSDTDTQYF; CDR3nt: TGTGCCAGCAGCTTAGCGCTTGGGACTAGCGACACAGATACGCAGTATTTT
v_gene: TRBV10-3; abundance: NA; j_gene: TRBJ1-1; d_gene: TRBD1; CDR3aa: CAIQGAVTEAFF; CDR3nt: TGTGCCATCCAGGGGGCCGTCACTGAAGCTTTCTTT